These 32 T cell receptor beta chains were sequenced from one sample in a study of T cell responses to AZD1222 COVID-19 vaccine. Sequenced by immunoSEQ multiplex PCR; TCRdb stores in-frame clones only, minus some. Of 120,000 to 150,000 clones listed, roughly 87% were seen once; the top ten hold approximately 5.1%. The material sequenced was peripheral blood, taken on day 0 of AZD1222 vaccination. These receptors originate from an adult in good health.

Ten or more counts support this clone. CDR3 loop: CASSRPYNEQFF. The CDR3 bases are TGTGCCAGCAGTCGGCCCTACAATGAGCAGTTCTTC. The chain carries TRBV7-9 and TRBJ2-1; D call uncertain. This CDR3 comprises 12 residues. CDR1 is SEHNR and CDR2 is FQNEAQ in the germline V gene (reference sequence). Trimming took 6 bases from V and 2 from J, leaving 5 bases between them.

The chain joins TRBV19 to TRBJ2-3; the match to TRBD1 covers 10 bases. The CDR3 is 12 amino acids. V lost 8 bases and J lost 5; bases outside the gene matches: 1. Germline loops: CDR1 LNHDA, CDR2 SQIVND (reference sequence). This CDR3 reads CASRTGGDTQYF. The CDR3 bases are TGTGCCAGTCGGACAGGGGGAGATACGCAGTATTTT.

CDR3 coding DNA: TGTGCCAGCACCGTCTATGGGGGTTATGAAAAACTGTTTTTT. This codes for CASTVYGGYEKLFF. The V gene is TRBV7-2, the J gene TRBJ1-4; tentatively, D is TRBD1 (5 bases). The CDR3 length is 14 residues. In germline, CDR1 is SGHTA, CDR2 FQGNSA. The germline V and J ends were trimmed by 7 bases and 6 bases, with 15 bases remaining between them. Full variable domain (remainder filled in from reference TRBV7-2 and TRBJ1-4): GAGVSQSPSNKVTEKGKDVELRCDPISGHTALYWYRQSLGQGLEFLIYFQGNSAPDKSGLPSDRFSAERTGGSVSTLTIQRTQQEDSAVYLCASTVYGGYEKLFFGSGTQLSVL.

This clone was picked up one time. The rearrangement links TRBV5-1 to TRBJ2-7; 9 bases are shared with TRBD2. The CDR3 runs to 14 residues. V lost 2 bases and J lost 5; bases outside the gene matches: 5. Germline V CDR1 and CDR2: SGHRS, YFSETQ. CDR3 amino acids: CASSFSGSADEQYF. The CDR3 coding sequence is TGCGCCAGCAGCTTTAGCGGGAGTGCCGACGAGCAGTACTTC.

The chain is built from TRBV12-3 or TRBV12-4 and TRBJ2-1; the D is unclear. V lost 6 bases, J lost 12 bases, and 18 bases lay in between. The length of the CDR3 is 13 residues. As DNA, the CDR3 is TGTGCCAGCAGAAAAGCATTGGGCTCGGGGCAGTTCTTC. Translated, it gives CASRKALGSGQFF.

J is TRBJ2-7 and V is TRBV5-8; no firm D call. Germline V gives CDR1 SGHTS, CDR2 YDEGEE. The CDR3 sequence is 15 residues long. V lost 1 base to trimming and J lost 0 bases, with 11 bases between them. In DNA, the CDR3 is TGTGCCAGCAGCTTGCGCGGTTCTAGCTCCTACGAGCAGTACTTC. This translates into CASSLRGSSSYEQYF.

The CDR3 DNA follows: TGCAGTGCTAGTGAAAACAGGGGAGGCAATCAGCCCCAGCATTTT. Protein: CSASENRGGNQPQHF. The rearrangement links TRBV20-1 to TRBJ1-5; 7 nucleotides line up with TRBD1. CDR3 length equals 15 residues. V was pared by 3 bases and J by 2 bases, with 7 bases of the junction left unmatched. The germline CDR1 and CDR2 sequences are DFQATT and SNEGSKA (reference sequence).

The chain combines TRBV2 with TRBJ1-5, with D possibly being TRBD1 (5 bases). Trimming removed 6 bases from V and 6 bases from J, with 9 bases in between. The CDR3 extends over 12 amino acids. Germline V CDR1 and CDR2: SNHLY, FYNNEI. CDR3 region: CASRLGVQPQHF. DNA of the CDR3: TGTGCCAGCAGACTAGGGGTTCAGCCCCAGCATTTT.

The chain links TRBV7-9 to TRBJ2-5; 7 nucleotides line up with TRBD1. The CDR3 contains 14 residues. Germline loops: CDR1 SEHNR, CDR2 FQNEAQ (reference sequence). The trim removed 6 bases at V and 5 bases at J, leaving 9 bases unmatched. The CDR3 loop reads CASSLDRSRETQYF. The CDR3 coding sequence is TGTGCCAGCAGTTTGGACAGGTCACGGGAGACCCAGTACTTC.

This chain joins TRBV11-3 and TRBJ2-7, with D possibly matching TRBD1 (6 bases). V gave up 1 base and J gave up 9 bases, with 7 bases separating them. Germline V gene sequence: CDR1 SGHNT, CDR2 YENEEA. The CDR3 is 11 amino acids. The CDR3 reads CASSLGGPQYF. Here the CDR3 DNA reads TGTGCCAGCAGCTTAGGGGGGCCGCAGTACTTC.

The chain employs TRBV5-8 and TRBJ1-5; D is undetermined. Germline V CDR1 and CDR2: SGHTS, YDEGEE. V gave up 6 bases and J gave up 0 bases, with 10 bases separating them. The CDR3 is 14 amino acids. CDR3 loop: CASNLDNSNQPQHF. The CDR3 region has the DNA TGTGCCAGCAACCTAGACAATAGCAATCAGCCCCAGCATTTT. Together with reference TRBV5-8 and TRBJ1-5, the CDR3 gives the full variable domain: EAGVTQSPTHLIKTRGQQATLRCSPISGHTSVYWYQQALGLGLQFLLWYDEGEERNRGNFPPRFSGRQFPNYSSELNVNALELEDSALYLCASNLDNSNQPQHFGDGTRLSIL.

The rearrangement joins TRBV5-1 to TRBJ2-1, with TRBD1 matching 11 bases. V gave up 0 bases and J gave up 2 bases; unmatched junction bases: 4. This CDR3 is 17 amino acids long. Germline V gene data show CDR1 as SGHRS and CDR2 as YFSETQ. CDR3 sequence: CASSLAPGQGAYNEQFF. The CDR3 DNA reads TGCGCCAGCAGCTTGGCCCCGGGACAGGGGGCCTACAATGAGCAGTTCTTC.

This clone was observed a few times. V gene TRBV6-4 combines with J gene TRBJ2-2, with D perhaps matching TRBD1 (5 bases). Trimming shortened V by 4 bases and J by 6 bases, and 9 bases separated the two germline ends. The germline V gene encodes CDR1 MRHNA and CDR2 SNTAGT. The CDR3 runs 13 residues. The DNA of the CDR3 is TGTGCCAGCAGTGCAGGGTTCTCCGGGGAGCTGTTTTTT. Its protein is CASSAGFSGELFF.

V is TRBV19 and J is TRBJ1-1; TRBD1 agrees at 7 bases. The V and J ends lost 10 bases and 2 bases, in that order; junction bases with no gene match: 4. Germline V gene sequence: CDR1 LNHDA, CDR2 SQIVND (reference sequence). The CDR3 extends over 12 amino acids. DNA of the CDR3: TGTGCCACAAACAGGGGTAACACTGAAGCTTTCTTT. Amino acids: CATNRGNTEAFF.

This chain's CDR3 is CASSEKGDTEAFF. The CDR3 coding sequence is TGTGCCAGCAGTGAAAAGGGGGACACTGAAGCTTTCTTT. The chain recombines TRBV6-4 with TRBJ1-1, with a weak D call TRBD1 (6 bases). Germline V CDR1 and CDR2: MRHNA, SNTAGT. The V gene lost 3 bases and the J gene lost 3 bases, with 8 bases spanning the gap. There are 13 residues in the CDR3.

The chain has TRBV30 and TRBJ1-3, with D unclear. The germline V gene has CDR1 GTSNPN and CDR2 SVGIG (reference sequence). The CDR3 consists of 14 residues. V was trimmed by 2 bases and J by 0 bases, leaving 8 bases between them. The CDR3 DNA sequence: TGTGCCTGGAGTAACGGCCTCTCTGGAAACACCATATATTTT. It codes for CAWSNGLSGNTIYF.

The V gene is TRBV12-3 or TRBV12-4, the J gene TRBJ1-2; D remains unclear. The CDR3 length is 12 residues. V gave up 0 bases and J gave up 6 bases, with 5 bases separating them. The CDR3 nucleotides are TGTGCCAGCAGTTTAGCCGGGAATGGCTACACCTTC. It specifies CASSLAGNGYTF.

The J gene is TRBJ1-1, the V gene TRBV2; D unclear. Trimming removed 8 bases at V and 5 bases at J, with 12 bases between. Germline V gene data show CDR1 as SNHLY and CDR2 as FYNNEI. This CDR3 region has 12 residues. The CDR3, as DNA: TGTGCCAGCCAGGTCCTGGGAACTGAAGCTTTCTTT. It yields the protein CASQVLGTEAFF. Complete variable domain (other parts from reference TRBV2 and TRBJ1-1): EPEVTQTPSHQVTQMGQEVILRCVPISNHLYFYWYRQILGQKVEFLVSFYNNEISEKSEIFDDQFSVERPDGSNFTLKIRSTKLEDSAMYFCASQVLGTEAFFGQGTRLTVV.

This chain's CDR3 is CASSGYRVNDGYTF. The CDR3 coding sequence is TGTGCCAGCAGCGGATACAGGGTAAACGATGGCTACACCTTC. The chain joins TRBV5-4 to TRBJ1-2, with D maybe TRBD1 (6 bases). The V gene's germline CDR1 is SGHNT and CDR2 YYREEE (reference sequence). The CDR3 runs 14 residues. The germline V and J ends were trimmed by 4 bases and 6 bases, with 16 bases remaining between them.

CDR3 region: CASSVWGSYNEQFF. For the CDR3, the DNA is TGTGCCAGTAGTGTTTGGGGGTCCTACAATGAGCAGTTCTTC. The chain is built from TRBV19 and TRBJ2-1; D is tentatively TRBD1 or TRBD2 (5 bases each). There are 14 residues in the CDR3. The V end lost 5 bases, the J end lost 1 base, and 9 bases lay between the germline ends. Germline CDR1 reads LNHDA; CDR2 reads SQIVND (reference sequence).

CDR3 amino acids: CASSLLAEDGRELFF. CDR3 DNA: TGTGCCAGTAGTCTCCTCGCGGAGGACGGACGGGAGCTGTTTTTT. The chain links TRBV19 to TRBJ2-2, with TRBD2 as a possible D gene (5 bases). Germline lookup yields CDR1 LNHDA and CDR2 SQIVND (reference sequence). Trimming removed 5 bases at V and 9 bases at J, with 19 bases between. CDR3 length equals 15 residues.

The J gene is TRBJ1-2, the V gene TRBV28; D remains unclear. Germline values: CDR1 MDHEN, CDR2 SYDVKM. The CDR3 loop spans 14 amino acids. Trimming took off 1 base at V and 4 bases at J, with 10 bases between the two ends. In nucleotides, the CDR3 is TGTGCCAGCAGTTTATATGAGGGCGCCTATGGCTACACCTTC. Protein product: CASSLYEGAYGYTF.

The rearrangement uses TRBV28 and TRBJ1-2, with 8 bases identical to TRBD1. This CDR3 has 17 amino acids. Germline V gene sequence: CDR1 MDHEN, CDR2 SYDVKM. The V gene end was trimmed by 7 bases and the J gene end by 6 bases; junction bases not matched to a gene: 19. The CDR3 protein is CASTAPGTGPIGDGYTF. The CDR3 bases are TGTGCCAGCACCGCTCCCGGGACAGGTCCCATAGGGGATGGCTACACCTTC.

The chain employs TRBV7-2 and TRBJ1-5; a weak D match, TRBD1 (6 bases). The V gene's germline CDR1 is SGHTA and CDR2 FQGNSA. The CDR3 totals 17 residues. Trimming shortened V by 2 bases and J by 0 bases, and 14 bases separated the two germline ends. In nucleotides, the CDR3 is TGTGCCAGCAGCTTATCGGGGGGCGGGGTTAGCAATCAGCCCCAGCATTTT. This codes for CASSLSGGGVSNQPQHF.

The chain joins TRBV27 to TRBJ2-3; tentatively, D is TRBD2 (6 bases). V was trimmed by 0 bases and J by 8 bases, leaving 15 bases between them. The CDR3 extends over 15 amino acids. Germline V CDR1 and CDR2: MNHEY, SMNVEV (reference sequence). CDR3 amino acids: CASSLSGGAGGTQYF. DNA of the CDR3: TGTGCCAGCAGTTTATCAGGAGGGGCAGGAGGTACGCAGTATTTT.

The rearrangement joins TRBV6-2 or TRBV6-3 to TRBJ2-1; perhaps TRBD2 as D (5 bases). Germline V gene lookup returns CDR1 MNHEY and CDR2 SVGEGT. V lost 0 bases and J lost 3, with 15 bases in between. The CDR3 runs 17 residues. CDR3 region: CASSYSREGPNYNEQFF. CDR3 DNA sequence: TGTGCCAGCAGTTACTCGAGGGAAGGTCCCAACTACAATGAGCAGTTCTTC.

V gene TRBV27 combines with J gene TRBJ1-5, with no clear D. Deletions cut 2 bases from V and 4 bases from J, with 9 bases between. The CDR3 spans 14 residues. CDR1 is MNHEY, CDR2 SMNVEV, per germline (reference sequence). The CDR3 DNA follows: TGTGCCAGCAGTTTAGTGTACAGAAATCAGCCCCAGCATTTT. As protein: CASSLVYRNQPQHF.

The chain links TRBV4-2 to TRBJ1-4; no clear D gene. V was clipped by 0 bases and J by 7 bases, with 12 bases between them. Germline values: CDR1 LGHNA, CDR2 YNFKEQ. This CDR3 has 15 amino acids. CDR3 region: CASSQEALMSEKLFF. The CDR3 coding sequence is TGTGCCAGCAGCCAAGAGGCACTTATGAGTGAAAAACTGTTTTTT.

The V gene is TRBV4-2, the J gene TRBJ2-1, with 9 bases matching TRBD2. V gave up 4 bases and J gave up 5 bases; unmatched junction bases: 9. Germline CDR1 LGHNA, CDR2 YNFKEQ. The CDR3 runs 16 residues. This CDR3 reads CASSLLTSGVNNEQFF. The CDR3 DNA reads TGTGCCAGCAGCCTTTTGACTAGCGGAGTCAACAATGAGCAGTTCTTC.

V usage is TRBV29-1 and J usage is TRBJ2-2; no definite D call. Trimming took 5 bases from V and 5 from J, leaving 6 bases between them. Germline V gives CDR1 SQVTM, CDR2 ANQGSEA. This CDR3 is built from 11 residues. The CDR3 is CSVSGTGELFF. In DNA, the CDR3 is TGCAGCGTTTCGGGTACCGGGGAGCTGTTTTTT.

This chain links TRBV11-3 with TRBJ2-3, with D possibly matching TRBD1 (5 bases). The germline CDR1 and CDR2 sequences are SGHNT and YENEEA. The germline V and J ends were trimmed by 4 bases and 8 bases, with 10 bases remaining between them. This CDR3 is 12 amino acids long. DNA for the CDR3: TGTGCCAGCAGCTCAGACAGTAGTACGCAGTATTTT. Amino acid sequence: CASSSDSSTQYF. The full variable domain, completed using reference TRBV11-3 and TRBJ2-3, is EAGVVQSPRYKIIEKKQPVAFWCNPISGHNTLYWYLQNLGQGPELLIRYENEEAVDDSQLPKDRFSAERLKGVDSTLKIQPAELGDSAVYLCASSSDSSTQYFGPGTRLTVL.

The chain is built from TRBV12-3 or TRBV12-4 and TRBJ1-5; D uncertain. V lost 5 bases and J 1 base, leaving 6 bases between the germline ends. The CDR3 runs 13 residues. CDR3 DNA sequence: TGTGCCAGCAGTCACGACAGCAATCAGCCCCAGCATTTT. Translated: CASSHDSNQPQHF.